This is a list of T cell receptor beta chains from one sample in a study of blood T cell repertoires in COVID-19. The method was immunoSEQ multiplex PCR; TCRdb's version includes in-frame clones alone and lacks a portion of them. The repertoire holds hundreds of thousands of clones, with 85% as singletons. The specimen sequenced was peripheral blood. All receptors derive from a woman between 18 and 29 years old with acute or convalescent COVID-19. Both conserved end residues are part of each CDR3. D genes are given only for firm matches. The size field is filled for only some rows; it gives once, few, many or a size class.

v_gene	j_gene	d_gene	abundance	CDR3aa	CDR3nt
TRBV6-5	TRBJ2-2	-	-	CASSRDSINTGELFF	TGTGCCAGCAGCCGTGACAGCATAAACACCGGGGAGCTGTTTTTT
TRBV12-3/TRBV12-4	TRBJ1-5	-	-	CASSGDLNQPQHF	TGTGCCAGCAGTGGAGACCTTAATCAGCCCCAGCATTTT
TRBV5-1	TRBJ2-5	-	-	CASSLTGGIPSQTQYF	TGCGCCAGCAGCTTAACCGGGGGTATACCAAGTCAGACCCAGTACTTC
TRBV3-1/TRBV3-2	TRBJ1-5	TRBD1	once	CASSQAGGTSSNQPQHF	TGTGCCAGCAGCCAAGCAGGGGGTACCTCTAGCAATCAGCCCCAGCATTTT
TRBV18	TRBJ1-5	-	once	CASSYTGWSQPQHF	TGTGCCAGCTCGTACACAGGGTGGTCTCAGCCCCAGCATTTT
TRBV28	TRBJ2-7	-	once	CASSHSYEQYF	TGTGCCAGCAGTCACTCCTACGAGCAGTACTTC
TRBV28	TRBJ2-5	-	-	CASLPAGRGETQYF	TGTGCCAGCCTGCCGGCGGGCCGGGGGGAGACCCAGTACTTC
TRBV6-6	TRBJ2-3	TRBD2	-	CASSYSGGRSDTQYF	TGTGCCAGCAGTTACTCGGGCGGGAGATCGGATACGCAGTATTTT
TRBV28	TRBJ1-4	-	once	CASGDSMRGRKLFF	TGTGCCAGCGGGGACTCGATGAGGGGTAGAAAACTGTTTTTT
TRBV2	TRBJ2-7	TRBD1	-	CASSSVGTGTYEQYF	TGTGCCAGCAGCTCAGTGGGGACAGGGACATACGAGCAGTACTTC
TRBV7-6	TRBJ2-3	TRBD2	-	CASSSPLAGSTDTQYF	TGTGCCAGCAGCTCACCGCTAGCGGGGAGCACAGATACGCAGTATTTT
TRBV11-3	TRBJ2-3	TRBD2	-	CASSLGLAGESTDTQYF	TGTGCCAGCAGCTTGGGACTAGCGGGAGAATCAACAGATACGCAGTATTTT
TRBV4-2	TRBJ1-1	-	-	CASSQVWWLNTEAFF	TGTGCCAGCAGCCAAGTCTGGTGGCTGAACACTGAAGCTTTCTTT
TRBV27	TRBJ1-1	-	-	CASSFSGFNTEAFF	TGTGCCAGCAGTTTCAGCGGATTTAACACTGAAGCTTTCTTT
TRBV5-6	TRBJ1-2	TRBD1	few	CASSRGQDGYTF	TGTGCCAGCAGCAGGGGGCAGGATGGCTACACCTTC
TRBV19	TRBJ1-4	-	-	CASSINSGSGYEKLFF	TGTGCCAGTAGTATTAACTCAGGGAGCGGGTATGAAAAACTGTTTTTT
TRBV5-1	TRBJ2-1	TRBD1	-	CASKYMGQGIGNEQFF	TGCGCCAGCAAGTATATGGGACAGGGAATAGGCAATGAGCAGTTCTTC
TRBV18	TRBJ2-1	TRBD2	-	CASSPPGLAGGYDNEQFF	TGTGCCAGCTCACCTCCGGGACTAGCGGGAGGCTACGACAATGAGCAGTTCTTC
TRBV11-1	TRBJ2-5	-	-	CASSLGGAETQYF	TGTGCCAGCAGCCTCGGAGGCGCCGAGACCCAGTACTTC
TRBV7-6	TRBJ2-7	-	-	CASSPGGAGGHEQYF	TGTGCCAGCAGCCCCGGGGGGGCAGGGGGGCACGAGCAGTACTTC
TRBV30	TRBJ1-5	-	-	CAWSVQGDQPQHF	TGTGCCTGGAGTGTACAGGGTGATCAGCCCCAGCATTTT
TRBV7-3	TRBJ2-3	-	-	CASSFPEGGTDTQYF	TGTGCCAGCAGCTTCCCAGAGGGGGGCACAGATACGCAGTATTTT
TRBV2	TRBJ2-7	-	-	CATIAGSGAYEQYF	TGTGCCACCATTGCCGGATCGGGGGCCTACGAGCAGTACTTC
TRBV11-2	TRBJ1-1	TRBD1	once	CASSFSFPGTGGGTEAFF	TGTGCCAGCAGCTTTTCTTTCCCCGGGACAGGGGGCGGGACTGAAGCTTTCTTT
TRBV10-3	TRBJ1-6	-	-	CAISPGESSPLHF	TGTGCCATCAGTCCCGGGGAAAGTTCTCCCCTCCACTTT
TRBV15	TRBJ1-4	TRBD1	-	CATSRQTGGDEKLFF	TGTGCCACCAGCAGACAGACAGGGGGAGATGAAAAACTGTTTTTT
TRBV6-1	TRBJ2-7	-	-	CASSEGVSWAYNYEQYF	TGTGCCAGCAGTGAAGGGGTCTCATGGGCCTATAACTACGAGCAGTACTTC
TRBV11-2	TRBJ1-3	-	-	CASSSHVGRGNTIYF	TGTGCCAGCAGCTCCCACGTGGGGCGAGGAAACACCATATATTTT
TRBV3-1/TRBV3-2	TRBJ1-4	-	-	CASSPTTRLEKLFF	TGTGCCAGCAGCCCAACCACGAGGCTTGAAAAACTGTTTTTT
TRBV19	TRBJ1-4	TRBD1	-	CASSRQGANEKLFF	TGTGCCAGTAGCCGACAGGGGGCGAATGAAAAACTGTTTTTT
TRBV21-1	TRBJ1-5	-	-	CASSNTKTGGDNQPQHF	TGTGCCAGCAGCAACACCAAGACAGGGGGAGACAATCAGCCCCAGCATTTT
TRBV6-6	TRBJ1-2	-	few	CASSMDSWYGYTF	TGTGCCAGCAGCATGGACAGTTGGTATGGCTACACCTTC
TRBV7-9	TRBJ1-3	TRBD1	-	CASSLGPDRGRGNTIYF	TGTGCCAGCAGCTTGGGCCCCGACAGGGGGCGAGGAAACACCATATATTTT
TRBV4-2	TRBJ2-5	TRBD2	-	CASSQKRTSGEGETQYF	TGTGCCAGCAGCCAAAAACGGACTAGCGGGGAGGGGGAGACCCAGTACTTC
TRBV24-1	TRBJ1-5	TRBD1	-	CASGGQGEGQPQHF	TGTGCCTCCGGGGGACAGGGAGAAGGCCAGCCCCAGCATTTT
TRBV7-3	TRBJ2-7	TRBD1	-	CASSFGTGSEQYF	TGTGCCAGCAGCTTCGGGACAGGGTCCGAGCAGTACTTC
TRBV30	TRBJ1-3	-	-	CAWRRGGGNTIYF	TGTGCCTGGAGGAGGGGGGGAGGAAACACCATATATTTT
TRBV2	TRBJ2-5	TRBD1	-	CASRAPDRAKETQYF	TGTGCCAGCAGAGCCCCGGACAGGGCGAAGGAGACCCAGTACTTC
TRBV9	TRBJ2-3	-	once	CASSAPKGGADTQYF	TGTGCCAGCAGCGCCCCAAAAGGGGGGGCAGATACGCAGTATTTT
TRBV5-5	TRBJ2-2	TRBD1	-	CASSLPGTGSFTGELFF	TGTGCCAGCAGCTTGCCCGGGACAGGGTCATTCACCGGGGAGCTGTTTTTT
TRBV19	TRBJ2-4	-	-	CASSKVGGASAKNIQYF	TGTGCCAGTAGTAAGGTAGGGGGGGCATCGGCCAAAAACATTCAGTACTTC
TRBV10-1	TRBJ2-7	TRBD2	-	CASSGGGNGEQYF	TGCGCCAGCAGTGGGGGAGGGAACGGCGAGCAGTACTTC
TRBV29-1	TRBJ2-3	TRBD1	-	CSVEDNSPGARGPTDTQYF	TGCAGCGTTGAAGATAATTCGCCGGGAGCCAGGGGGCCCACAGATACGCAGTATTTT
TRBV6-5	TRBJ1-2	-	-	CASTSGGNYGYTF	TGTGCCAGCACCAGCGGCGGGAACTATGGCTACACCTTC
TRBV5-6	TRBJ1-2	TRBD1	-	CASRGQGIGSSYGYTF	TGTGCCAGCAGGGGACAGGGGATTGGATCTAGCTATGGCTACACCTTC